Shown below are 27 T cell receptor beta chains from a single sample sequenced in a study of CD8 T cells in ankylosing spondylitis. TCRdb itself ran the 5' RACE reads through MiXCR, one entry per CDR3 protein. The sample carries approximately 130,000 distinct CDR3 sequences, roughly 10% recorded once. Sequenced: blood, either unsorted or a sorted T cell fraction (not recorded which). Receptors originate from a female donor with ankylosing spondylitis or in good health (not recorded which).

This clonotype occurred many times. V usage is TRBV5-6 and J usage is TRBJ2-1, with 16 bases fitting TRBD2. This CDR3 has 16 residues. CDR1 is SGHDT and CDR2 is YYEEEE in the germline V gene. V lost 3 bases, J lost 8 bases, and 5 bases stayed unmatched. This CDR3 is CASSSPGLAGGDEQFF. The CDR3 coding sequence is TGTGCCAGCAGCTCTCCGGGACTAGCGGGAGGGGATGAGCAGTTCTTC.

This clonotype was counted many times. The genes are TRBV5-1 and TRBJ1-5, with D possibly matching TRBD1 (5 bases). The V and J ends lost 0 bases and 8 bases respectively, with 15 bases between them. The CDR3 runs to 15 residues. Germline V gene lookup returns CDR1 SGHRS and CDR2 YFSETQ. CDR3 sequence: CASSLGPLGGEPQHF. The CDR3 DNA sequence: TGCGCCAGCAGCTTGGGACCGTTAGGAGGGGAGCCCCAGCATTTT. Combining the CDR3 with reference TRBV5-1 and TRBJ1-5 gives the whole variable domain KAGVTQTPRYLIKTRGQQVTLSCSPISGHRSVSWYQQTPGQGLQFLFEYFSETQRNKGNFPGRFSGRQFSNSRSEMNVSTLELGDSALYLCASSLGPLGGEPQHFGDGTRLSIL.

This clonotype was seen at least ten times. The V call is TRBV24-1, the J call TRBJ1-5; no clear D. Germline CDR1 KGHDR, CDR2 SFDVKD. Trimming shortened V by 10 bases and J by 0 bases, and 12 bases separated the two germline ends. The CDR3 has 14 residues. The CDR3 protein is CATSPGSSNQPQHF. The CDR3 coding sequence is TGTGCCACTTCGCCGGGGTCTAGCAATCAGCCCCAGCATTTT.

This clonotype was observed at least ten times. The V call is TRBV5-1, the J call TRBJ2-1, with a possible D match to TRBD1 (5 bases). Trimming removed 0 bases from V and 0 bases from J, with 10 bases in between. The CDR3 loop spans 16 amino acids. The V gene's germline CDR1 is SGHRS and CDR2 YFSETQ. The chain's CDR3 is CASSLVAGSSYNEQFF. The CDR3 DNA reads as TGCGCCAGCAGCTTGGTGGCAGGGTCCTCCTACAATGAGCAGTTCTTC.

The chain couples TRBV5-5 to TRBJ1-3; no firm D call. The CDR3 sequence is 12 residues long. CDR1 is SGHKS and CDR2 is YYEKEE in the germline V gene (reference sequence). V was pared by 5 bases and J by 2 bases, with 5 bases between. Written as DNA, the CDR3 is TGTGCCAGCAGGGAGACTGGAAACACCATATATTTT. Protein product: CASRETGNTIYF.

About this clonotype itself: At one boundary the junction diverges from the germline segment, which might be a read error. The V call is TRBV12-3 or TRBV12-4, the J call TRBJ2-7, with TRBD1 matching over 7 bases. The CDR3 sequence is 13 residues long. The CDR3 DNA is TGTGCCGGCAGCTTAGGGACAGCCTACGAGCAGTACTTC. Encoded protein: CAGSLGTAYEQYF.

This clonotype was seen more than once but under ten times. The chain links TRBV6-1 to TRBJ2-7; the D gene is possibly TRBD2 (7 bases). CDR3 length: 16 residues. Trimming stripped 5 bases from V and 4 bases from J, with 21 bases between. CDR1 is MNHNS and CDR2 is SASEGT in the germline V gene. The CDR3 protein is CASSPPGGQGGYEQYF. In DNA, the CDR3 is TGTGCCAGCAGTCCCCCCGGGGGGCAAGGAGGGTACGAGCAGTACTTC.

About this clonotype: A much larger clone differs from this one at a single base, so this may be a read error. The CDR3 sequence: CANRREETQYF. Here the CDR3 DNA reads TGTGCCAACAGGAGGGAAGAGACCCAGTACTTC. The V and J genes are TRBV12-3 or TRBV12-4 and TRBJ2-5; a possible D gene is TRBD2 (6 bases). The V gene lost 10 bases and the J gene lost 3 bases, with 9 bases spanning the gap. This CDR3 is built from 11 residues.

The table lists this clonotype with many counts. The chain joins TRBV20-1 to TRBJ2-3; D unclear. CDR1 and CDR2 (germline): DFQATT, SNEGSKA (reference sequence). V gave up 6 bases and J gave up 4 bases, with 11 bases separating them. The CDR3 loop spans 12 amino acids. The CDR3 DNA sequence: TGCAGTGCCACCACTACAGCAGATACGCAGTATTTT. Its protein is CSATTTADTQYF.

This clonotype was counted ten times or more. V is TRBV5-1 and J is TRBJ2-1; D call uncertain. The germline V gene encodes CDR1 SGHRS and CDR2 YFSETQ. The CDR3 consists of 14 residues. V lost 0 bases, J lost 4 bases, and 8 bases lay in between. This CDR3 reads CASSLDWVYNEQFF. CDR3 nucleotides: TGCGCCAGCAGCTTGGATTGGGTATACAATGAGCAGTTCTTC.

This clonotype appeared many times. The genes are TRBV15 and TRBJ2-5; 9 positions match TRBD2. Trimming took 1 base from V and 4 from J; bases not matched to a gene: 7. From germline, CDR1 is LNHNV and CDR2 YYDKDF (reference sequence). The CDR3 is 16 amino acids. The CDR3 reads CATSRAEKREAETQYF. The CDR3 nucleotides are TGTGCCACCAGCAGAGCTGAAAAGCGGGAGGCAGAGACCCAGTACTTC.

Notes on this clonotype: With a much larger clone just one base away, this may be a read error. The CDR3 region has the DNA TGTGCCAGCAGCGCTCGGGGCACCCTTTCCTACGAGCAGTACTTC. Protein: CASSARGTLSYEQYF. This chain joins TRBV3-1 and TRBJ2-7; possibly TRBD1 or TRBD2 for D (5 bases each). Germline loops: CDR1 LGHDT, CDR2 YNNKEL (reference sequence). The ends were cut back, 5 bases at V and 1 base at J, with 15 bases in the middle. CDR3 size: 15 residues.

This clonotype was picked up many times. The chain recombines TRBV11-2 with TRBJ2-3, with TRBD2 matching over 12 bases. CDR3 size: 19 residues. In germline, CDR1 is SGHAT, CDR2 FQNNGV. V shed 0 bases, J shed 7 bases, and the junction held 14 bases outside the gene matches. In nucleotides, the CDR3 is TGTGCCAGCAGCTTAGACCCCCCCCGACTAGCGGGAGAGGGGAATACGCAGTATTTT. Translated, it gives CASSLDPPRLAGEGNTQYF.

In this sample, this clonotype turned up a few times. This chain connects TRBV19 to TRBJ2-7, with D hard to call. CDR1 LNHDA and CDR2 SQIVND come from the germline V gene (reference sequence). The V and J ends lost 1 base and 6 bases respectively, with 10 bases between them. The CDR3 runs 13 residues. Here the CDR3 reads CASSIADGPEQYF. The DNA of the CDR3 is TGTGCCAGTAGTATAGCGGACGGGCCCGAGCAGTACTTC.

This clonotype was seen at least ten times. V gene TRBV5-1 combines with J gene TRBJ2-1; TRBD2 aligns across 11 bases. V lost 4 bases, J lost 3 bases, and 12 bases stayed unmatched. The CDR3 runs 18 residues. Germline CDR1 is SGHRS and CDR2 is YFSETQ. The CDR3 sequence is CASSVRLLAGVNYNEQFF. CDR3 nucleotides: TGCGCCAGCAGCGTCAGATTACTAGCGGGAGTTAACTACAATGAGCAGTTCTTC.

This clonotype has at least ten counts. The chain joins TRBV7-2 to TRBJ1-5; tentatively, D is TRBD1 (5 bases). Germline V gives CDR1 SGHTA, CDR2 FQGNSA. The CDR3 runs 13 residues. V lost 4 bases and J lost 7, with 11 bases in between. The CDR3 region is CASSWIQGQPQHF. The CDR3 DNA follows: TGTGCCAGCAGCTGGATTCAGGGACAGCCCCAGCATTTT.

This clonotype was found many times. The chain combines TRBV20-1 with TRBJ2-7; D gene uncertain. Germline V gene data show CDR1 as DFQATT and CDR2 as SNEGSKA (reference sequence). The V end lost 7 bases, the J end lost 2 bases, and 15 bases lay between the germline ends. This CDR3 has 13 amino acids. Here the CDR3 DNA reads TGCAGTGGAGAAGGGTTCCAAACCTACGAGCAGTACTTC. Translated, it gives CSGEGFQTYEQYF.

This clonotype came up many times. CDR3 in DNA: TGCGCCAGCAGCTTGACTAGCAGGGTTCATGAGCAGTTCTTC. Translating gives CASSLTSRVHEQFF. This chain links TRBV5-1 with TRBJ2-1, with D maybe TRBD2 (6 bases). With 1 base removed from V and 8 bases from J, the gap between germline ends came to 13 bases. CDR1 and CDR2 from the germline V gene are SGHRS and YFSETQ. This CDR3 is built from 14 residues.

Remarks on this clonotype: The CDR3 does not end in the conserved phenylalanine or tryptophan, so this is likely a read error. The CDR3 nucleotides are TGTGCCGGCAGCCTCGACAGGCGAGAGACCCAGTACCTC. Amino acids: CAGSLDRRETQYL. The chain uses TRBV12-3 or TRBV12-4 and TRBJ2-5; D may be TRBD1 (6 bases). The CDR3 runs to 13 residues.

The sample holds many counts of this clonotype. The chain couples TRBV3-1 to TRBJ1-2, with 7 bases identical to TRBD1. The ends lost 5 bases at V and 8 bases at J; junction bases unmatched: 8. CDR3 length: 13 residues. Germline-derived CDR1 and CDR2 are LGHDT and YNNKEL (reference sequence). CDR3 loop: CASSATGAGGYTF. DNA for the CDR3: TGTGCCAGCAGCGCTACAGGGGCTGGAGGCTACACCTTC.

In its sample, this clonotype was seen many times. This chain links TRBV6-5 with TRBJ1-5; D call uncertain. The germline V gene encodes CDR1 MNHEY and CDR2 SVGAGI. The length of the CDR3 is 12 residues. Trimming shortened V by 7 bases and J by 2 bases, and 6 bases separated the two germline ends. CDR3: CASKSGNQPQHF. In DNA form, the CDR3 reads TGTGCCAGCAAAAGCGGCAATCAGCCCCAGCATTTT.

This clonotype has at least ten counts. The chain couples TRBV6-7 to TRBJ1-1; D gene unclear. TRBV6-7 is classed as an ORF, of uncertain function. The CDR3 length is 15 residues. V was cut by 2 bases and J by 1 base, with 11 bases left in between. CDR3 region: CASSYGHGSNTEAFF. The CDR3 DNA sequence: TGTGCCAGCAGTTACGGGCACGGTTCGAACACTGAAGCTTTCTTT.

This clonotype was observed at least ten times. The rearrangement links TRBV29-1 to TRBJ2-2, with D perhaps assigned TRBD1 or TRBD2 (5 bases each). V was shortened by 6 bases and J by 4 bases, with 12 bases between the two germline ends. Germline V gene lookup returns CDR1 SQVTM and CDR2 ANQGSEA. The CDR3 consists of 13 residues. CDR3 sequence (DNA): TGCAGCGTGGAAAGGGACGTCACCGGGGAGCTGTTTTTT. It is translated as CSVERDVTGELFF.

This clonotype was recorded many times. V is TRBV20-1 and J is TRBJ2-7; 7 bases agree with TRBD1. Germline loops: CDR1 DFQATT, CDR2 SNEGSKA (reference sequence). The CDR3 loop spans 12 amino acids. CDR3 nucleotides: TGCAGCGTCTCCGGGACAGCTTACGAGCAGTACTTC. Its protein is CSVSGTAYEQYF.

This clonotype showed up many times. This sequence joins TRBV3-1 and TRBJ1-6; D call uncertain. V dropped 3 bases and J dropped 6 bases, with 12 bases sitting between them. CDR1 and CDR2 (germline): LGHDT, YNNKEL (reference sequence). This CDR3 has 15 amino acids. In DNA form, the CDR3 reads TGTGCCAGCAGCCACAATGATCGGATTAATTCACCCCTCCACTTT. Residues: CASSHNDRINSPLHF.

CDR3 nucleotides: TGTGCCAGCAGTGCGGCAGGGGATGGCTACACCTTC. This translates into CASSAAGDGYTF. The chain employs TRBV2 and TRBJ1-2; tentative D call: TRBD1 (6 bases). Per the germline V gene, CDR1 is SNHLY and CDR2 is FYNNEI. The CDR3 loop spans 12 amino acids. The V gene lost 4 bases and the J gene lost 6 bases, with 9 bases spanning the gap.

This clonotype has at least ten counts. The CDR3 DNA follows: TGCGCCAGCAGCCTGGGGACTAGCGGGGGCACAGATACGCAGTATTTT. Amino acid sequence: CASSLGTSGGTDTQYF. This sequence joins TRBV5-1 and TRBJ2-3, with 13 bases identical to TRBD2. Germline values: CDR1 SGHRS, CDR2 YFSETQ. Trimming removed 4 bases from V and 1 base from J; junction bases left unmatched: 3. This CDR3 is built from 16 residues.